This TCR beta chain was retrieved from a study of cytomegalovirus exposure and HLA in healthy donors. Study-wide points: In most subjects, TCR beta sequences reportedly gave accurate predictions of HLA-A and HLA-B alleles.

This PCR relied on a set of 60 Vbeta primers and 13 Jbeta primers. Assay: immunoSEQ multiplex PCR; the TCRdb copy retains only in-frame clones and omits some. In the table there are about 130,000 clones, around 70% of which are singletons. With respect to this clone: Its matching antigen is unknown.

V lost 8 bases to trimming and J lost 2 bases, with 13 bases between them. Germline lookup yields CDR1 MNHNS and CDR2 SASEGT. The CDR3 has 13 residues. The sequence was collected from a man aged 40-49 years in good health and CMV-seropositive. The sequenced sample was PBMCs. J is TRBJ2-7 and V is TRBV6-1; possible D gene TRBD1, 6 bases. This CDR3 reads CASGTWTAYEQYF. The CDR3 DNA reads as TGTGCCAGCGGCACATGGACAGCCTACGAGCAGTACTTC.